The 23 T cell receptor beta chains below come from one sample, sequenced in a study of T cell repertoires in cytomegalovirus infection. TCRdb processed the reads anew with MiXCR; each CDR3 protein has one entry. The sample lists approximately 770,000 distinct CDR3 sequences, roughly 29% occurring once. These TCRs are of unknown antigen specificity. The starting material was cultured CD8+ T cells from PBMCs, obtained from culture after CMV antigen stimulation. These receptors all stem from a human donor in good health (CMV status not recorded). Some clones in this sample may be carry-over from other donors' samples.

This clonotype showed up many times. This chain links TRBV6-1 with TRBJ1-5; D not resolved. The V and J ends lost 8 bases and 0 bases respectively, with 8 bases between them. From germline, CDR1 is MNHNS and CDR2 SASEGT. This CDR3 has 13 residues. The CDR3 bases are TGTGCCAGCTCAGGATATAGCAATCAGCCCCAGCATTTT. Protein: CASSGYSNQPQHF.

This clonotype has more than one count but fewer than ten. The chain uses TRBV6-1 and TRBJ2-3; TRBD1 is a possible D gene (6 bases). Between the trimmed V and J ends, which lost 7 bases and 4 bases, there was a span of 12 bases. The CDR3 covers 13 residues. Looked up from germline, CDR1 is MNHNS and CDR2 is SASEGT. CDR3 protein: CASTTGSADTQYF. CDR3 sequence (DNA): TGTGCCAGCACCACAGGGAGTGCAGATACGCAGTATTTT.

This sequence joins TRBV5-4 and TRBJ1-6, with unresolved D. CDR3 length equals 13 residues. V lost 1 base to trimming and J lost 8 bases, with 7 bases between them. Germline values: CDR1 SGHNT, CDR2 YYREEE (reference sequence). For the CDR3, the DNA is TGTGCCAGCAGCTTGTCATGGGATTCACCCCTCCACTTT. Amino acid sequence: CASSLSWDSPLHF.

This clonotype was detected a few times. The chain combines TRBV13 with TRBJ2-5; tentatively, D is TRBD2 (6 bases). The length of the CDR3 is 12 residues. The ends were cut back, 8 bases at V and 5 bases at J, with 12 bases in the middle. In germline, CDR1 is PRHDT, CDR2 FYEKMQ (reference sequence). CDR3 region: CASAAGTETQYF. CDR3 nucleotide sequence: TGTGCCAGCGCGGCGGGGACGGAGACCCAGTACTTC.

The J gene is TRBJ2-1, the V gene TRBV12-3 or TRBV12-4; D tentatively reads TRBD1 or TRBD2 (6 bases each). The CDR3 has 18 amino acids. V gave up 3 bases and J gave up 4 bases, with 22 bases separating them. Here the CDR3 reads CASSLGVIGGPGYNEQFF. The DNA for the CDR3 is TGTGCCAGCAGTTTGGGGGTAATAGGGGGGCCTGGTTACAATGAGCAGTTCTTC.

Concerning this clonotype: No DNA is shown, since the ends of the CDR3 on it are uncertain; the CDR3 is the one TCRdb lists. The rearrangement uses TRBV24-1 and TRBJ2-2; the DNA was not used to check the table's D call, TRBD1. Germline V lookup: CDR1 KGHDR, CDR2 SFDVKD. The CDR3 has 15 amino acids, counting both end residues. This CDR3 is CATSDFRGRPGELFF.

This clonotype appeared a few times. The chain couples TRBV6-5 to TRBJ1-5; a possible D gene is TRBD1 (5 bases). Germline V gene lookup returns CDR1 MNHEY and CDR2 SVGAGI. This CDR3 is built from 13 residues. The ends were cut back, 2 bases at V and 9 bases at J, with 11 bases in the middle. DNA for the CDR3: TGTGCCAGCAGTTACGGGGGGGGTAGGCCCCAGCATTTT. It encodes CASSYGGGRPQHF.

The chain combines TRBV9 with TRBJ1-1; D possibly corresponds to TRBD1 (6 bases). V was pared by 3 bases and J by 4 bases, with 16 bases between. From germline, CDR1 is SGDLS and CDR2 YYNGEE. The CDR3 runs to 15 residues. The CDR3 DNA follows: TGTGCCAGCAGCGAGGGGGGAAGCGGGAGCACTGAAGCTTTCTTT. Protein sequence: CASSEGGSGSTEAFF.

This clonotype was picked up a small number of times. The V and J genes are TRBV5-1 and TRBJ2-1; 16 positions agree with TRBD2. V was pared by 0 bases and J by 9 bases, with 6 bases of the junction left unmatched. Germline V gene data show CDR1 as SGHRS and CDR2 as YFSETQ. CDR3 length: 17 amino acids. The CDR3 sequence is CASSLEGLAGGPLEQFF. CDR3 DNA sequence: TGCGCCAGCAGCTTGGAGGGACTAGCGGGGGGGCCGCTTGAGCAGTTCTTC.

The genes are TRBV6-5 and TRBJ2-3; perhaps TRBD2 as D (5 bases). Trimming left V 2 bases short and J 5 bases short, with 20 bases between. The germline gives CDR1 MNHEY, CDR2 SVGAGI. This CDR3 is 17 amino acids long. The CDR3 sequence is CASSYGIRGPLGDTQYF. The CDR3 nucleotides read TGTGCCAGCAGTTACGGGATCAGAGGGCCCTTGGGAGATACGCAGTATTTT.

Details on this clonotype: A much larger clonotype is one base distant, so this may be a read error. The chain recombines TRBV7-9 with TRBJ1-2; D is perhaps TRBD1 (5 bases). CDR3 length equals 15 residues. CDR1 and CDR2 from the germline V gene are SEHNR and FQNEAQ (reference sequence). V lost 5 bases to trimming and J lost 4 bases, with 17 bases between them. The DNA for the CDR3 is TGTGCCAGCAGCCAGGATCCGAGACAGTCCTATGGCTACACCTTC. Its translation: CASSQDPRQSYGYTF. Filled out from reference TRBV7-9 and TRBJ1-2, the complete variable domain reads DTGVSQNPRHKITKRGQNVTFRCDPISEHNRLYWYRQTLGQGPEFLTYFQNEAQLEKSRLLSDRFSAERPKGSFSTLEIQRTEQGDSAMYLCASSQDPRQSYGYTFGSGTRLTVV.

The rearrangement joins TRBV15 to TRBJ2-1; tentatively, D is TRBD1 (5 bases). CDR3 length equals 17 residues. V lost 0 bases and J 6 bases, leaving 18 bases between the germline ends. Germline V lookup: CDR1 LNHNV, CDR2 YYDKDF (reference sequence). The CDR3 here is CATSREIRQGPSNEQFF. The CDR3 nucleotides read TGTGCCACCAGCAGAGAAATTCGGCAGGGCCCTTCCAATGAGCAGTTCTTC. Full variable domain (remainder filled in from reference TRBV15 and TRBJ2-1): DAMVIQNPRYQVTQFGKPVTLSCSQTLNHNVMYWYQQKSSQAPKLLFHYYDKDFNNEADTPDNFQSRRPNTSFCFLDIRSPGLGDTAMYLCATSREIRQGPSNEQFFGPGTRLTVL.

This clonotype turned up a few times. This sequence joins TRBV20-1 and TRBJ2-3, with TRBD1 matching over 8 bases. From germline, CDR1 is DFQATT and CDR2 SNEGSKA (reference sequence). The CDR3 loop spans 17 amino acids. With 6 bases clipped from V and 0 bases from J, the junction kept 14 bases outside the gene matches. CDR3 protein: CSAPYRGVAFSTDTQYF. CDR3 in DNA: TGCAGTGCGCCCTACAGGGGGGTGGCGTTTAGCACAGATACGCAGTATTTT.

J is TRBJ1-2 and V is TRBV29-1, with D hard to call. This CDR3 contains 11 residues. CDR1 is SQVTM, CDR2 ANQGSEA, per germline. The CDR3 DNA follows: TGCACTACCAATATGGTGGGAGGCTACACCTTC. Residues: CTTNMVGGYTF.

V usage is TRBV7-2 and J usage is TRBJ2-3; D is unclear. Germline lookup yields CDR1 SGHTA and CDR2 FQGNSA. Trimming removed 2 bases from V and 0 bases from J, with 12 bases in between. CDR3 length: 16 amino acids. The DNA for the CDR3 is TGTGCCAGCAGCTTAAATCTGATGACTAGCACAGATACGCAGTATTTT. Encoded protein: CASSLNLMTSTDTQYF.

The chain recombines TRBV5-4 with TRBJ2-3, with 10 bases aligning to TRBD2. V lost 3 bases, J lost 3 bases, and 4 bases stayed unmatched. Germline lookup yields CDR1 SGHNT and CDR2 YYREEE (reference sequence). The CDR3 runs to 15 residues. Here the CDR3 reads CASSYSGGTTDTQYF. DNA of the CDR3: TGTGCCAGCAGCTATAGCGGGGGGACAACAGATACGCAGTATTTT.

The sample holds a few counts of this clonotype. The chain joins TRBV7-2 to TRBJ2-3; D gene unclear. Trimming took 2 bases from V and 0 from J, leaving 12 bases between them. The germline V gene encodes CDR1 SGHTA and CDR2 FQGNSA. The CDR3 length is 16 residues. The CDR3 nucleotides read TGTGCCAGCAGCTTAAGCAGCGATTTTAGCACAGATACGCAGTATTTT. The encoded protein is CASSLSSDFSTDTQYF.

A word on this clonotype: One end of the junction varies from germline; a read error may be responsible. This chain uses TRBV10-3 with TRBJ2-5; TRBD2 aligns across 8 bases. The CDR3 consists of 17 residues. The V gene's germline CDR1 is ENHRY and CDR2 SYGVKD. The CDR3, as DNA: TGTGCCATCAGTGAGTCGAAGTTAGGACTAGCTGCAGAGACCCATTACTTC. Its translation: CAISESKLGLAAETHYF.

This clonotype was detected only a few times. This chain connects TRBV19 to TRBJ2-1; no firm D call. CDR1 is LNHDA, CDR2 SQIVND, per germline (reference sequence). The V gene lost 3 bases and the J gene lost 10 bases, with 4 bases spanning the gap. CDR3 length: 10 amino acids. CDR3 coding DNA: TGTGCCAGTAGTATGGAGGAGCAGTTCTTC. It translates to CASSMEEQFF.

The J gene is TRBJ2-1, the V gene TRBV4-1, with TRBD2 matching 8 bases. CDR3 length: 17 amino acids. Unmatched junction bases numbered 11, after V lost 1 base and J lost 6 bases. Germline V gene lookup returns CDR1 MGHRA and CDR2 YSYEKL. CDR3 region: CASSQVWTGGFVNEQFF. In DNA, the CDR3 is TGCGCCAGCAGCCAAGTTTGGACGGGGGGGTTCGTCAATGAGCAGTTCTTC.

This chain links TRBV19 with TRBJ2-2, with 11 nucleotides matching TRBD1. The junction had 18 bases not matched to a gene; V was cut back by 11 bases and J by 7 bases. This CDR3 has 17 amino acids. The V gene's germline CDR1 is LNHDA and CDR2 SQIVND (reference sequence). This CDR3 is CASSRDPDRGRIGELFF. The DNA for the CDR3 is TGTGCCTCATCCCGGGATCCGGACAGGGGGCGGATCGGGGAGCTGTTTTTT.

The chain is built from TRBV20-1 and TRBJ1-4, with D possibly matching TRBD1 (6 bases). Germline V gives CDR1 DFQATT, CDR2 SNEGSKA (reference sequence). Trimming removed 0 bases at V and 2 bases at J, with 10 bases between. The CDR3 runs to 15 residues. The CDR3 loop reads CSARDWTATNEKLFF. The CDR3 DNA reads TGCAGTGCTAGAGATTGGACAGCGACTAATGAAAAACTGTTTTTT.

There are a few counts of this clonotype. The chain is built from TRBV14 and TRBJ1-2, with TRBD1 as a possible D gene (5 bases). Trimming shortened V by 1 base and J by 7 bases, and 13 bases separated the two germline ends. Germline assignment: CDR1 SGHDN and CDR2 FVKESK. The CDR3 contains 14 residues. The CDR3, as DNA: TGTGCCAGCAGCCAAGGACAGAAAGGACCTGGCTACACCTTC. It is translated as CASSQGQKGPGYTF.